This T cell receptor beta chain emerged from a study of T cells in Graves' hyperthyroidism and ophthalmopathy (dated by TCRdb to about 2019). Turning to the overall study: Peripheral blood samples were taken at initial diagnosis, before any treatment was given. For training and testing, the 80 to 100 patients in the discovery cohort were randomly divided in a 7:3 ratio. Thyroid tissue and blood T-cell repertoires from six Graves' hyperthyroidism patients were also compared in the study. Following sampling, methimazole starting at 30 mg daily was given to hyperthyroidism patients, and high-dose intravenous methylprednisolone was given to ophthalmopathy patients. To identify TCR V-J signatures that set the groups apart, the researchers used a discovery cohort of about a hundred patients, made up of fewer than 50 with Graves' ophthalmopathy and about 59 with stable Graves' hyperthyroidism. The paper describes TCR Vbeta CDR3 sequencing of about 140 peripheral blood samples, made up of some 42 ophthalmopathy patients, approximately 76 hyperthyroidism patients and around 17 progressor patients. Prospective prediction of ophthalmopathy was tested in an independent validation cohort of 18 to 20 hyperthyroidism patients and 15 to 17 patients who later progressed to ophthalmopathy.

TCR beta CDR3 regions were amplified from RNA transcripts. A first-round RT-PCR of the TCR CDR3 used the HTBI primer set with the Qiagen OneStep RT-PCR kit. Libraries were constructed in a second round of multiplex PCR, after which size selection and purification were carried out. The libraries were sequenced on an Illumina HiSeq2000 using paired-end 100 bp reads. As for the authors' bioinformatics: SOAPnuke was used to process the raw data, removing reads that contained adapters or uncalled bases, had a mean Phred below 15, or lacked an exact match to the constant primer or identifier. High-quality paired reads were merged using COPE v1.2.5, and each unique nucleotide sequence was defined as a clonotype. MiTCR v1.1 was used to align the clonotypes against IMGT TRBV, TRBD and TRBJ reference segments. The analysis included only V-J combinations with a frequency above 0.0001, which together covered around 99% of the repertoires. The TCS score was defined as F50 (clonal expansion) divided by E x V (chaos), with BLOSUM62-based TCRdist calculated between CDR3 peptides within each V-J. Welch's t-statistics and random forest reduced fewer than 600 V-J features to 10 to 15, which were used in a naive Bayes classifier (R e1071). In-frame beta chains were kept once TCRdb had trimmed the public reads at Q25 with fastp and called clones with MiXCR. Each entry is one CDR3 protein sequence, shown with its most common DNA and genes. These V and J calls are TCRdb output, not the study's own analysis. The table for this sample lists a few hundred thousand distinct CDR3 sequences; about a sixth of them were counted only once. The ten largest account for 2.5% to 4% of the sample.

Moderately to severely active disease, a Clinical Activity Score of at least 3, a NOSPECS grade of at least 4, and a duration under 3 months were present in ophthalmopathy patients. Patients with uncontrolled infections, other autoimmune diseases, pregnancy or lactation were excluded. Diagnoses were based on clinical symptoms, serum thyroxine and TRAb, thyroid ultrasound and orbital computed tomography. Ficoll-Paque density gradient centrifugation was used to isolate PBMCs from approximately 11 ml of fresh peripheral blood. Total RNA was extracted with Trizol reagent, and quality was checked on an Agilent 2100 Bioanalyzer. Details on this clonotype: Its binding antigen is unknown. Base qualities are missing; no much larger clone stands one base away.

Results and caveats for the whole study, not just this receptor: During validation, the model predicted progression to ophthalmopathy a median of about 5.9 months ahead of onset, with 70.59% sensitivity and roughly 72% specificity. Most expanded thyroid clonotypes (frequency above 0.001) were also found in blood, which suggests that blood repertoires may mirror thyroid immune responses. Ophthalmopathy was separated from stable hyperthyroidism by a 13 V-J signature model, with approximately 90% sensitivity and about 84% specificity obtained in cross-validation and 80%/75% obtained in testing. No statistical method was used to set the sample size in advance, and investigators knew the group allocation.

V is shortened by 3 bases, J by 5 bases, and the region joining them spans 9 bases. The germline V gene (reference sequence) yields LNHDA for CDR1 and SQIVND for CDR2. Including the terminal cysteine and phenylalanine, the CDR3 comprises 13 residues. Of the read, only the CDR3 DNA is kept; its 39 bases are in frame from base 1. This sequence uses TRBV19 and TRBJ2-3; TRBD1 is possibly the D segment (5 matching bases). This TCR was recovered from a woman aged 40 to 50 with Graves' ophthalmopathy. Sequencing used blood. The CDR3 amino acid sequence is: CASSMDIGDTQYF. The DNA reads as follows: TGTGCCAGTAGTATGGACATTGGAGATACGCAGTATTTT.